A selection of T cell receptor beta chains follows, all from one sample in a study of blood T cell repertoires in COVID-19. Libraries were prepared by immunoSEQ multiplex PCR; TCRdb keeps only in-frame clonotypes and omits some of them. The sample has under 500,000 clones; around 90% are singletons. Material: PBMCs or T cells enriched from blood (not recorded which). Every receptor here comes from a woman aged 18-30 years with acute COVID-19. CDR3s include the opening cysteine and the closing phenylalanine or tryptophan. A D gene is named only where the DNA matches it firmly. Where a row states a size, it is once, few, many or the class of an expanded clone; other rows omit it.

clone_size	v_call	d_call	j_call	cdr3_aa	cdr3_nt
.	TRBV18	.	TRBJ1-5	CASSPGVDQPQHF	TGTGCCAGCTCACCAGGAGTAGATCAGCCCCAGCATTTT
.	TRBV29-1	.	TRBJ1-1	CSVETGLLEAFF	TGCAGCGTTGAAACAGGGCTTCTTGAAGCTTTCTTT
.	TRBV6-5	TRBD1	TRBJ2-7	CASSRTDRGYEQYF	TGTGCCAGCAGCAGAACGGACAGGGGATACGAGCAGTACTTC
.	TRBV6-4	TRBD1	TRBJ2-1	CASSRGPYNEQFF	TGTGCCAGCAGTAGGGGGCCCTACAATGAGCAGTTCTTC
.	TRBV19	.	TRBJ2-1	CASSTGSSYNEQFF	TGTGCCAGTAGTACCGGGAGCTCCTACAATGAGCAGTTCTTC
.	TRBV28	TRBD1	TRBJ1-2	CASSLDRDYGYTF	TGTGCCAGCAGTTTAGACAGGGACTATGGCTACACCTTC
.	TRBV5-6	.	TRBJ1-6	CASSEGLGPRSPLHF	TGTGCCAGCAGCGAGGGCCTGGGTCCGCGCTCACCCCTCCACTTT
.	TRBV7-9	.	TRBJ2-5	CASSLSGTFAETQYF	TGTGCCAGCAGCTTAAGCGGGACATTTGCTGAGACCCAGTACTTC
few	TRBV7-2	TRBD1	TRBJ2-1	CASSLELDRGQFF	TGTGCCAGCAGCTTGGAATTGGACAGGGGGCAGTTCTTC
.	TRBV20-1	.	TRBJ2-1	CSAPGRGIQFF	TGCAGTGCTCCTGGACGGGGTATACAGTTCTTC
.	TRBV2	.	TRBJ2-3	CASSLQGTDTQYF	TGTGCCAGCAGTTTGCAGGGCACAGATACGCAGTATTTT
.	TRBV5-4	.	TRBJ1-1	CASSRKGGGTEAFF	TGTGCCAGCAGCAGAAAAGGCGGGGGTACTGAAGCTTTCTTT
.	TRBV30	.	TRBJ1-5	CAWSRRDQPQHF	TGTGCCTGGAGTAGGCGGGATCAGCCCCAGCATTTT
.	TRBV9	.	TRBJ1-4	CASSVGGATNEKLFF	TGTGCCAGCAGCGTAGGGGGAGCAACTAATGAAAAACTGTTTTTT
.	TRBV9	.	TRBJ2-5	CASSVGGQETQYF	TGTGCCAGCAGCGTAGGAGGGCAGGAGACCCAGTACTTC
.	TRBV10-3	.	TRBJ2-1	CAISERGGYYNEQFF	TGTGCCATCAGTGAAAGGGGGGGCTACTACAATGAGCAGTTCTTC
.	TRBV13	TRBD2	TRBJ2-2	CASSESNSGRAQRGELFF	TGTGCCAGCAGCGAATCGAATAGCGGGAGGGCCCAACGCGGGGAGCTGTTTTTT
.	TRBV19	TRBD1	TRBJ2-7	CASKPGGGEQYF	TGTGCCTCAAAACCAGGGGGCGGCGAGCAGTACTTC
.	TRBV7-9	.	TRBJ1-2	CASSPTGKNYGYTF	TGTGCCAGCAGCCCGACAGGAAAGAACTATGGCTACACCTTC
once	TRBV19	TRBD2	TRBJ2-1	CASTGTSYNEQFF	TGTGCCAGCACCGGGACTAGCTACAATGAGCAGTTCTTC
once	TRBV9	TRBD2	TRBJ2-1	CASSVGLAGVEQFF	TGTGCCAGCAGCGTCGGACTAGCGGGAGTTGAGCAGTTCTTC
.	TRBV25-1	.	TRBJ2-3	CASRMVYGSTDTQYF	TGTGCCAGCAGGATGGTCTACGGGAGCACAGATACGCAGTATTTT
.	TRBV27	TRBD1	TRBJ2-1	CASYGQGAGEQFF	TGTGCCAGCTACGGCCAGGGGGCGGGTGAGCAGTTCTTC
.	TRBV18	TRBD1	TRBJ1-2	CASSPVETGAYGYTF	TGTGCCAGCTCACCAGTGGAGACAGGGGCCTATGGCTACACCTTC
few	TRBV7-6	TRBD1	TRBJ1-5	CASSWGQGASNQPQHF	TGTGCCAGCAGCTGGGGACAGGGGGCGAGCAATCAGCCCCAGCATTTT
.	TRBV3-1/TRBV3-2	.	TRBJ1-6	CASSQGHPYYSPLHF	TGTGCCAGCAGCCAAGGTCACCCCTATTATTCACCCCTCCACTTT
few	TRBV24-1	.	TRBJ1-5	CATSDLRRCYSNQPQHF	TGTGCCACCAGTGATTTGAGGAGGTGTTATAGCAATCAGCCCCAGCATTTT